This T cell receptor beta chain was recorded in a study of T cell clonality in common variable immunodeficiency. Study results and caveats: Fewer deletions and N-nucleotide insertions were reportedly seen in common variable immunodeficiency TCR beta sequences.

J gave up 2 bases and V 6 bases, and 11 bases lay outside the gene matches. Germline CDR1 MNHEY, CDR2 SVGEGT. This CDR3 is 16 amino acids long. In its sample, this clone was seen many times. What it binds is not known. The CDR3 end is not reached by the read, which stops 3 residues before it; the germline J gene fills it in. Blood came from CVID subjects not ill and not taking immunomodulatory or immunosuppressive medication. Data came from immunoSEQ multiplex PCR; TCRdb stores just in-frame clones and leaves some out. The sample includes 25,000 to 30,000 clones, none of them occurring once. This chain uses TRBV6-2 or TRBV6-3 with TRBJ2-3; the match to TRBD2 covers 7 bases. The sequenced sample consisted of peripheral blood mononuclear cells. The receptor comes from a human donor with common variable immunodeficiency. The sequenced CDR3 bases are TGTGCCAGCAGCCTCCGAGCGGGGAAGGCCACAGATACG. This translates into CASSLRAGKATDT. The whole CDR3 sequence is CASSLRAGKATDTQYF.